Included here is one TCR beta chain sequence, with context. These data come from a study of blood T cell repertoires in COVID-19. The germline CDR1 and CDR2 sequences are WSHSY and SAAADI. CDR3 length equals 21 residues. The V and J ends lost 7 bases and 3 bases, in that order; junction bases with no gene match: 22. Measured with immunoSEQ multiplex PCR; TCRdb has only the in-frame clones, and not every one. The repertoire consists of about 190,000 clones, with about 88% occurring once and the leading ten covering approximately 1.1%. The sequence came from a man aged 30 to 45 with acute or convalescent COVID-19. The chain uses TRBV10-2 and TRBJ2-2, with 11 bases fitting TRBD2. The source material was peripheral blood. CDR3 sequence (DNA): TGCGCCAGCATCGGAGGGGTCTTAGCGGGAGGGTACCCGAGGGACACCGGGGAGCTGTTTTTT. Residues: CASIGGVLAGGYPRDTGELFF.